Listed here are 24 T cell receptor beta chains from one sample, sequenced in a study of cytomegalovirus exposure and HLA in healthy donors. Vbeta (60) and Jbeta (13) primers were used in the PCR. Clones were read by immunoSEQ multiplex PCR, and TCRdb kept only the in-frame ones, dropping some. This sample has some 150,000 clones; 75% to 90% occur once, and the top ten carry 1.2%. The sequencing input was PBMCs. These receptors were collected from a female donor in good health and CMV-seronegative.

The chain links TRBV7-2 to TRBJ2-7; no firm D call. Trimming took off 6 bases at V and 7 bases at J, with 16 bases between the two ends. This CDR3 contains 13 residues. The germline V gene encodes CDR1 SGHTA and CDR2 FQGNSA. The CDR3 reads CASSRDSSGEQYF. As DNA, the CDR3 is TGTGCCAGCAGTCGTGACTCCTCCGGGGAGCAGTACTTC.

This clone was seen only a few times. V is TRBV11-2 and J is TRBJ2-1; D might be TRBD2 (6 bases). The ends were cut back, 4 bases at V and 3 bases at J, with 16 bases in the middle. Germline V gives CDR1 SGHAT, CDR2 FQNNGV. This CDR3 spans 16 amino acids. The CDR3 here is CASSSGSRGVYNEQFF. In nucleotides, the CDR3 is TGTGCCAGCAGCTCCGGTAGTCGCGGGGTCTACAATGAGCAGTTCTTC.

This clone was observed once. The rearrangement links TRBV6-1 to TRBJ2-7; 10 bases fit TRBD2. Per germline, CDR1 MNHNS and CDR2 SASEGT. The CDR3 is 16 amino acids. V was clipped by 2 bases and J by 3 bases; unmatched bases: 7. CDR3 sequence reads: CASSELPTSGNYEQYF. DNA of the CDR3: TGTGCCAGCAGTGAACTCCCCACTAGCGGGAACTACGAGCAGTACTTC.

CDR3 in amino acids: CASSQSLTPYF. For the CDR3, the DNA is TGTGCCAGCTCCCAAAGTCTAACCCCTTACTTC. This chain links TRBV28 with TRBJ2-7; no reliable D call. Looked up from germline, CDR1 is MDHEN and CDR2 is SYDVKM. This CDR3 comprises 11 residues. The germline V and J ends were trimmed by 8 bases and 13 bases, with 18 bases remaining between them.

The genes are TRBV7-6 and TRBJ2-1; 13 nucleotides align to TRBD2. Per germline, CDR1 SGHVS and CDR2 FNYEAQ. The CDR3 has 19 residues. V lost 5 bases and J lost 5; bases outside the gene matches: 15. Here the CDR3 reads CASSPVAATSGRQNNEQFF. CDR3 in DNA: TGTGCCAGCAGCCCCGTAGCCGCGACTAGCGGGAGGCAGAACAATGAGCAGTTCTTC.

The CDR3 protein is CASSDLTPGAYNEQFF. For the CDR3, the DNA is TGTGCCAGCAGTGATTTAACACCAGGGGCCTACAATGAGCAGTTCTTC. This chain uses TRBV25-1 with TRBJ2-1, with D possibly matching TRBD1 (6 bases). V gave up 3 bases and J gave up 2 bases, with 14 bases separating them. Germline V gene data show CDR1 as MGHDK and CDR2 as SYGVNS. There are 16 residues in the CDR3. The whole variable domain, filled in from reference TRBV25-1 and TRBJ2-1, reads EADIYQTPRYLVIGTGKKITLECSQTMGHDKMYWYQQDPGMELHLIHYSYGVNSTEKGDLSSESTVSRIRTEHFPLTLESARPSHTSQYLCASSDLTPGAYNEQFFGPGTRLTVL.

CDR3 loop: CASSSPEEAPTNYGYTF. For the CDR3, the DNA is TGTGCCAGCAGTTCCCCCGAGGAGGCGCCTACTAACTATGGCTACACCTTC. This chain joins TRBV28 and TRBJ1-2; D gene ambiguous. The CDR3 extends over 17 amino acids. Per the germline V gene, CDR1 is MDHEN and CDR2 is SYDVKM. V lost 4 bases to trimming and J lost 0 bases, with 18 bases between them.

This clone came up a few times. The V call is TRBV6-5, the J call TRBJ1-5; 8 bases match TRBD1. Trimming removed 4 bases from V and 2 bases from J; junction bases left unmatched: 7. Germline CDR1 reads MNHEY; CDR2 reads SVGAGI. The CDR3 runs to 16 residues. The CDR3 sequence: CASSLTGGQGNQPQHF. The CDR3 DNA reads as TGTGCCAGCAGTTTAACAGGGGGACAAGGCAATCAGCCCCAGCATTTT.

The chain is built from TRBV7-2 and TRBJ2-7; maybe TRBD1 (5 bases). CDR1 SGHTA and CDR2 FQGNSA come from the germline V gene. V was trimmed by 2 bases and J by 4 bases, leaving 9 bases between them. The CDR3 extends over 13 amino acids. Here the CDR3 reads CASSLIQGYEQYF. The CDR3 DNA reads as TGTGCCAGCAGCTTAATTCAGGGTTACGAGCAGTACTTC. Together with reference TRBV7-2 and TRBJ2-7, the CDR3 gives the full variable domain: GAGVSQSPSNKVTEKGKDVELRCDPISGHTALYWYRQSLGQGLEFLIYFQGNSAPDKSGLPSDRFSAERTGGSVSTLTIQRTQQEDSAVYLCASSLIQGYEQYFGPGTRLTVT.

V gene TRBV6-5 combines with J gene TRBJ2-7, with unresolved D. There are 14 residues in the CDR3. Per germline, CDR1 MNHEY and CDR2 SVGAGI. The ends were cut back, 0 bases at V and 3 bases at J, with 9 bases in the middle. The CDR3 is CASSYSIGVYEQYF. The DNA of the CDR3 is TGTGCCAGCAGTTACTCGATAGGAGTCTACGAGCAGTACTTC.

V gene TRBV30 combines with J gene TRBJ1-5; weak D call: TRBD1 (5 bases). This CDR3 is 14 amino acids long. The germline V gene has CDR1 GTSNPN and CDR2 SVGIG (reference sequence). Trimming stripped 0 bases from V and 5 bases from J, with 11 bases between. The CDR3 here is CAWSVAQGYQPQHF. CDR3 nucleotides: TGTGCCTGGAGTGTGGCGCAGGGCTATCAGCCCCAGCATTTT.

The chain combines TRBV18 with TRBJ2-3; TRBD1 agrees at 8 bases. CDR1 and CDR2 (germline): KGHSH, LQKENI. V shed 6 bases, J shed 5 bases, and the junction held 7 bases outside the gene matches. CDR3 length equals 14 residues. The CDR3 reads CASSRDRGEDTQYF. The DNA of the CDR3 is TGTGCCAGCTCCCGCGACAGGGGCGAAGATACGCAGTATTTT.

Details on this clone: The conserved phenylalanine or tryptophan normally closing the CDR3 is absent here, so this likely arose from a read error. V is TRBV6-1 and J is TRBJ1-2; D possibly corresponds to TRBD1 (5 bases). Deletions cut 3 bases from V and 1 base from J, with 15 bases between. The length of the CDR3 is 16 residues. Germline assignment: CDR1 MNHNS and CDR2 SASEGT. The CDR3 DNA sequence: TGTGCCAGCAGTGACACCGGGGGACGAATTAACTATGGCTACACCGTC. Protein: CASSDTGGRINYGYTV.

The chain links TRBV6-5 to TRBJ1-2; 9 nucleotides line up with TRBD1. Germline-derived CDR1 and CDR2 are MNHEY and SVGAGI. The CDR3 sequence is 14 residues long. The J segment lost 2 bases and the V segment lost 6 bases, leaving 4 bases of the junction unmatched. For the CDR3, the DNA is TGTGCCAGCAGCCGGGGACAGGGAAACTATGGCTACACCTTC. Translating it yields CASSRGQGNYGYTF.

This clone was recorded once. The CDR3 reads CASSFTDFYEQYF. The CDR3 region has the DNA TGTGCCAGCAGTTTTACCGACTTCTACGAGCAGTACTTC. The genes are TRBV28 and TRBJ2-7; D not certain. V dropped 3 bases and J dropped 3 bases, with 9 bases sitting between them. The CDR3 length is 13 residues. The V gene's germline CDR1 is MDHEN and CDR2 SYDVKM.

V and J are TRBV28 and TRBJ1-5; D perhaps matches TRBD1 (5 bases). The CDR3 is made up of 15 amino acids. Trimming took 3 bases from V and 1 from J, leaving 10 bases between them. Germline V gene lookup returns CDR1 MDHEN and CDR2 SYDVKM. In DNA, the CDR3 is TGTGCCAGCAGTTTGGGGGGTAGGAGCAATCAGCCCCAGCATTTT. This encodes CASSLGGRSNQPQHF.

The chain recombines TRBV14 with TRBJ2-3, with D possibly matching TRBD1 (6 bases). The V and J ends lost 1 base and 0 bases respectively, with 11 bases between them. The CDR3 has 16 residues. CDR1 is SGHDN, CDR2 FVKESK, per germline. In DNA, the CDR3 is TGTGCCAGCAGCCAAGCAGGGACATATAGCACAGATACGCAGTATTTT. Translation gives CASSQAGTYSTDTQYF. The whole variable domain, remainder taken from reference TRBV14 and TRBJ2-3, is EAGVTQFPSHSVIEKGQTVTLRCDPISGHDNLYWYRRVMGKEIKFLLHFVKESKQDESGMPNNRFLAERTGGTYSTLKVQPAELEDSGVYFCASSQAGTYSTDTQYFGPGTRLTVL.

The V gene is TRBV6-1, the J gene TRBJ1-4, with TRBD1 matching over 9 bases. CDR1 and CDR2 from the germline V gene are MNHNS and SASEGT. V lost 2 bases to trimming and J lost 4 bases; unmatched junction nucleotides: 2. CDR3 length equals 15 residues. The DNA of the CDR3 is TGTGCCAGCAGTGAAATGGGACAGGGTAATGAAAAACTGTTTTTT. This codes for CASSEMGQGNEKLFF.

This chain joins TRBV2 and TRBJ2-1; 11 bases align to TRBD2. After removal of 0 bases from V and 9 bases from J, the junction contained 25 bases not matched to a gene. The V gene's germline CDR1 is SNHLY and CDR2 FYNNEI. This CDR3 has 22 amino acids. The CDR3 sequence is CASSEAGDRVRLAGKYCSEQFF. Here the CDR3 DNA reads TGTGCCAGCAGTGAAGCGGGCGACAGGGTTCGACTAGCGGGAAAATATTGTAGTGAGCAGTTCTTC.

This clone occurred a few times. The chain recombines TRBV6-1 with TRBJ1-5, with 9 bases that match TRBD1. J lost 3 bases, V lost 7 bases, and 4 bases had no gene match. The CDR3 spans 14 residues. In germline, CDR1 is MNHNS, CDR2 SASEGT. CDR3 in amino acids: CASNDRGFNQPQHF. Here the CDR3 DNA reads TGTGCCAGCAATGACAGGGGGTTCAATCAGCCCCAGCATTTT.

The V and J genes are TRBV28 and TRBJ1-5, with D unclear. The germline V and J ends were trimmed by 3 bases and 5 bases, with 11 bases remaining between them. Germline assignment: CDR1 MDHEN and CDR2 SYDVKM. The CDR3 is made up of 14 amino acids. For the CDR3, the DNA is TGTGCCAGCAGTTTCGTATTTCCTGATCAGCCCCAGCATTTT. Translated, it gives CASSFVFPDQPQHF.

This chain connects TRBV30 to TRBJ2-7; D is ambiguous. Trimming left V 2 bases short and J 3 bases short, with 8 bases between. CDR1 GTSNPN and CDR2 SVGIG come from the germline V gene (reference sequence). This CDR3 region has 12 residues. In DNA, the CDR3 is TGTGCCTGGAGTTCAATAGTCTACGAGCAGTACTTC. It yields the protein CAWSSIVYEQYF.

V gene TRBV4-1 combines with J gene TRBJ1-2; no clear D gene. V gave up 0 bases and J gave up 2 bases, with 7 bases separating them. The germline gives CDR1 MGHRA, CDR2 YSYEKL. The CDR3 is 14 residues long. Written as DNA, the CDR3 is TGCGCCAGCAGCCAAGATGGGCGAAACTATGGCTACACCTTC. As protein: CASSQDGRNYGYTF.

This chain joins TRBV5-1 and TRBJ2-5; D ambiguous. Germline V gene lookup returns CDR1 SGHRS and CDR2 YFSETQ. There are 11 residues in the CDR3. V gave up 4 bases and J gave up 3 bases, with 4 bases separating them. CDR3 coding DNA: TGCGCCAGCAGCCAAAAAGAGACCCAGTACTTC. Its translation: CASSQKETQYF. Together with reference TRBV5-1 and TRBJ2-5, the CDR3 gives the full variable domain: KAGVTQTPRYLIKTRGQQVTLSCSPISGHRSVSWYQQTPGQGLQFLFEYFSETQRNKGNFPGRFSGRQFSNSRSEMNVSTLELGDSALYLCASSQKETQYFGPGTRLLVL.